The rows below give T cell receptor beta chains drawn from one sample of a study of tumor-infiltrating lymphocytes in primary liver carcinoma. TCRdb redid the calling of the multiplex PCR reads with MiXCR, one entry per CDR3 protein. The repertoire includes more than 150,000 distinct CDR3 sequences, about 55% of them detected once, and roughly 76% sits in the top ten. Sequencing input: peripheral blood. These receptor sequences come from a man between 40 and 49 years old with primary liver carcinoma and hepatitis B virus infection. CDR3s include the opening cysteine and the closing phenylalanine or tryptophan. D genes are given only for firm matches. The listing skips clone size in some rows; elsewhere it reads once, few, many or a size class.

TRBJ2-2 | TRBV5-1 | - | - | CASSSPHYSDAGELFF | TGCGCCAGCAGCTCCCCGCACTACAGTGACGCCGGGGAGCTGTTTTTT
TRBJ1-2 | TRBV10-2 | TRBD1 | - | CASSAPWTGKDYGYTF | TGCGCCAGCAGTGCCCCCTGGACAGGGAAAGACTATGGCTACACCTTC
TRBJ1-5 | TRBV4-1 | - | - | CASSQCLRHSNQPQHF | TGCGCCAGCAGCCAATGTCTGCGACATAGCAATCAGCCCCAGCATTTT
TRBJ1-1 | TRBV5-4 | - | - | CASSLDRETPEAFF | TGTGCCAGCAGCTTGGACAGGGAGACCCCTGAAGCTTTCTTT
TRBJ2-3 | TRBV11-1 | TRBD2 | once | CASNSGYRVIAGVSGDTQYF | TGTGCCAGCAACTCAGGCTACAGAGTCATAGCGGGAGTTTCCGGAGATACACAGTATTTT
TRBJ2-1 | TRBV10-3 | - | many | CAISEGQNLNEQFF | TGTGCCATCAGTGAGGGACAGAACCTCAATGAGCAGTTCTTC
TRBJ1-2 | TRBV6-5 | TRBD1 | - | CASSVQGGKNGYTF | TGTGCCAGCAGTGTGCAGGGGGGAAAGAATGGCTACACATTC
TRBJ2-7 | TRBV11-2 | - | once | CASSSRGCRRYEQYF | TGTGCGAGCAGCTCTAGAGGGTGCCGGAGGTACGAGCAGTACTTC
TRBJ2-2 | TRBV6-5 | TRBD1 | once | CASRYTGQGNTGELFF | TGTGCCAGCAGATATACAGGACAGGGGAACACCGGGGAGCTGTTTTTT
TRBJ1-4 | TRBV6-5 | - | few | CASSYAGQFNEKLFF | TGTGCCAGCAGTTACGCGGGACAATTTAATGAAAAACTGTTTTTT
TRBJ1-2 | TRBV10-3 | - | once | CAISTSGGQSNYGYTF | TGTGCCATCAGTACCTCGGGCGGACAGTCTAACTATGGCTACACCTTC
TRBJ2-5 | TRBV7-8 | - | - | CASSLEMEETQYF | TGTGCCAGCAGCTTAGAAATGGAAGAGACCCAGTACTTC
TRBJ2-4 | TRBV14 | TRBD2 | - | CASSVAGTFGNIQYF | TGTGCCAGCAGCGTAGCGGGAACGTTTGGAAACATTCAGTACTTC
TRBJ2-5 | TRBV6-2/TRBV6-3 | - | - | CASNDVVQETQYF | TGTGCCAGCAACGACGTTGTCCAAGAGACCCAGTACTTC
TRBJ2-2 | TRBV14 | - | - | CASSQDLFRAGELFF | TGTGCCAGCAGTCAAGATTTATTCAGGGCCGGGGAGCTGTTTTTT
TRBJ2-7 | TRBV6-1 | TRBD1 | few | CAIEGARYEQYF | TGTGCCATAGAGGGGGCGCGGTACGAGCAGTACTTC
TRBJ1-6 | TRBV6-5 | TRBD1 | few | CASSLSRDRVSPLHF | TGTGCCAGCAGTCTGTCCCGGGACAGGGTTTCACCCCTCCACTTT
TRBJ1-2 | TRBV12-3/TRBV12-4 | TRBD1 | few | CASTTGQGVYGYTF | TGTGCCAGCACTACGGGACAGGGAGTCTATGGCTACACCTTC